The 14 T cell receptor beta chains listed next were all sequenced from one sample in a study of T-cell reconstitution after alpha-beta-depleted transplantation in children. Unique molecular identifiers were incorporated into the prepared TCRbeta library. In TCRdb, the PCR reads were re-called with MiXCR into one record per CDR3 protein. The sample records around 440,000 distinct CDR3 sequences, over 9.5% being singletons. The input for sequencing was PBMCs, taken before TCRalphabeta/CD19-depleted stem cell transplant. The receptors were sampled from a child aged 2 to 10 with inherited bone marrow failure, due to receive a stem cell transplant.

Comment on this clonotype: A much more abundant neighbour one base away suggests this may be a read error. V is TRBV29-1 and J is TRBJ1-2; TRBD1 agrees at 7 bases. The CDR3 contains 14 residues. J was trimmed by 4 bases and V by 3 bases; bases with no gene match: 8. Looked up from germline, CDR1 is SQVTM and CDR2 is ANQGSEA. The CDR3 reads CSVEVGQVGYGYTF. The CDR3 bases are TGCAGCGTTGAGGTTGGACAGGTGGGCTATGGCTACACCTTC.

This clonotype was picked up a small number of times. The V gene is TRBV27, the J gene TRBJ1-5; the D is unclear. The CDR3 runs to 16 residues. CDR1 MNHEY and CDR2 SMNVEV come from the germline V gene (reference sequence). Trimming removed 2 bases from V and 1 base from J, with 12 bases in between. The CDR3 nucleotides are TGTGCCAGCAGTTTACGTGGCAGGATAAGCAATCAGCCCCAGCATTTT. Its protein is CASSLRGRISNQPQHF.

This clonotype was seen at least ten times. The CDR3 coding sequence is TGTGCCAGCAGTCGATACGGGGCGGCTAACTATGGCTACACCTTC. This codes for CASSRYGAANYGYTF. V usage is TRBV6-1 and J usage is TRBJ1-2, with a tentative D call TRBD1 (5 bases). The germline V gene has CDR1 MNHNS and CDR2 SASEGT. Trimming removed 5 bases from V and 0 bases from J, with 13 bases in between. The CDR3 loop spans 15 amino acids.

With regard to this clonotype: This sequence may be a read error, since a much larger clone differs from it by one base. The J gene is TRBJ2-7, the V gene TRBV28, with unresolved D. The CDR3 loop spans 12 amino acids. In germline, CDR1 is MDHEN, CDR2 SYDVKM. The ends were cut back, 8 bases at V and 5 bases at J, with 13 bases in the middle. The CDR3 region has the DNA TGTGCCAGCGCCTATTCCCGGAACGAGCAGTACTTC. Amino acids: CASAYSRNEQYF. Full variable domain (missing parts from reference TRBV28 and TRBJ2-7): DVKVTQSSRYLVKRTGEKVFLECVQDMDHENMFWYRQDPGLGLRLIYFSYDVKMKEKGDIPEGYSVSREKKERFSLILESASTNQTSMYLCASAYSRNEQYFGPGTRLTVT.

The genes are TRBV9 and TRBJ2-1, with D perhaps assigned TRBD1 or TRBD2 (5 bases each). V was cut by 4 bases and J by 5 bases, with 13 bases left in between. The germline V gene has CDR1 SGDLS and CDR2 YYNGEE. The CDR3 length is 14 residues. CDR3 DNA: TGTGCCAGCAGCCCCCGGGACGTAGACAATGAGCAGTTCTTC. Amino acid sequence: CASSPRDVDNEQFF.

The J gene is TRBJ2-5, the V gene TRBV24-1; 7 bases match TRBD1. J gave up 3 bases and V 0 bases, and 0 bases lay outside the gene matches. This CDR3 region has 14 residues. Germline V gene lookup returns CDR1 KGHDR and CDR2 SFDVKD. CDR3 loop: CATSDLDREETQYF. The CDR3 region has the DNA TGTGCCACCAGTGATTTGGACAGGGAAGAGACCCAGTACTTC.

In this sample, this clonotype turned up many times. The V gene is TRBV4-3, the J gene TRBJ2-3, with a possible D match to TRBD2 (5 bases). CDR1 LGHNA and CDR2 YSLEER come from the germline V gene. With 0 bases removed from V and 6 bases from J, the gap between germline ends came to 16 bases. The CDR3 runs to 16 residues. In DNA form, the CDR3 reads TGCGCCAGCAGCCAAGATTGGGAAAACTCGGGGGATACGCAGTATTTT. It yields the protein CASSQDWENSGDTQYF.

This clonotype was recorded many times. This chain joins TRBV4-1 and TRBJ2-7; TRBD2 aligns across 7 bases. The CDR3 runs to 17 residues. CDR1 is MGHRA and CDR2 is YSYEKL in the germline V gene. Trimming removed 4 bases from V and 3 bases from J; junction bases left unmatched: 15. The CDR3 spells CASSLQAGGEVGYEQYF. The CDR3 nucleotides are TGCGCCAGCAGCCTACAAGCTGGGGGGGAAGTTGGCTACGAGCAGTACTTC.

This clonotype has ten or more counts. The V and J genes are TRBV27 and TRBJ2-2, with 9 bases that match TRBD2. The CDR3 is 15 residues long. Germline V gene data show CDR1 as MNHEY and CDR2 as SMNVEV (reference sequence). With 3 bases clipped from V and 6 bases from J, the junction kept 5 bases outside the gene matches. The CDR3 protein is CASSFSGSIPGELFF. CDR3 coding DNA: TGTGCCAGCAGTTTTAGCGGGAGCATTCCCGGGGAGCTGTTTTTT.

This chain's CDR3 is CASSSGLAGYLADTQYF. CDR3 DNA sequence: TGTGCCAGCTCATCGGGACTAGCGGGGTATCTGGCAGATACGCAGTATTTT. The rearrangement uses TRBV18 and TRBJ2-3; TRBD2 matches at 13 bases. CDR3 length equals 17 residues. Germline V CDR1 and CDR2: KGHSH, LQKENI. Trimming cost V 5 bases and J 4 bases; bases outside gene matches: 9.

Remarks on this clonotype: A much larger clone lies a single base off, so this may be a read error. The chain uses TRBV7-9 and TRBJ2-1, with TRBD2 identical over 9 bases. The CDR3 consists of 12 residues. CDR1 and CDR2 (germline): SEHNR, FQNEAQ (reference sequence). CDR3 in DNA: TGTGCCAGCAGCTTAGGTACTAGCGGGCAGCTCTTC. Its protein product is CASSLGTSGQLF.

This clonotype was recorded many times. The chain has TRBV2 and TRBJ2-4; 12 bases line up with TRBD2. CDR1 and CDR2 (germline): SNHLY, FYNNEI. V lost 6 bases to trimming and J lost 0 bases; unmatched junction nucleotides: 3. There are 16 residues in the CDR3. In DNA form, the CDR3 reads TGTGCCAGCAGGGCGGGACTAGCGGGAGCCAAAAACATTCAGTACTTC. It yields the protein CASRAGLAGAKNIQYF.

This clonotype was seen ten or more times. The chain combines TRBV15 with TRBJ2-1; no clear D gene. Trimming took 0 bases from V and 9 from J, leaving 12 bases between them. CDR1 and CDR2 from the germline V gene are LNHNV and YYDKDF (reference sequence). The length of the CDR3 is 14 residues. For the CDR3, the DNA is TGTGCCACCAGCAGAGATCGCGTGGGCGGTGAGCAGTTCTTC. Protein product: CATSRDRVGGEQFF.

J is TRBJ2-1 and V is TRBV6-1, with 8 positions matching TRBD2. J gave up 4 bases and V 1 base, and 3 bases lay outside the gene matches. CDR1 is MNHNS, CDR2 SASEGT, per germline. The CDR3 has 15 residues. CDR3 loop: CASSEGAGGYNEQFF. The CDR3 coding sequence is TGTGCCAGCAGTGAAGGTGCGGGAGGATACAATGAGCAGTTCTTC.